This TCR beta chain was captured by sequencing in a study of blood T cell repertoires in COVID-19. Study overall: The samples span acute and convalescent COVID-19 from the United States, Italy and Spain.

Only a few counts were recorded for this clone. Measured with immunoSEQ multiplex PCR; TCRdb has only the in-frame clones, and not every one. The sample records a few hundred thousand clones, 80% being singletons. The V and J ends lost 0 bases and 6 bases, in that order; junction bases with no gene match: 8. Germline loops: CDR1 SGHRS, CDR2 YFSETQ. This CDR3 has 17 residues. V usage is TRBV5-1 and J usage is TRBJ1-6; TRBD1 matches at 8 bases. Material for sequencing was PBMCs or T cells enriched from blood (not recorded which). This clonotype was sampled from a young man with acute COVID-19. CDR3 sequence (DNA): TGCGCCAGCAGCTTGGAAGGGACAGGCCTTACTAATTCACCCCTCCACTTT. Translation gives CASSLEGTGLTNSPLHF.